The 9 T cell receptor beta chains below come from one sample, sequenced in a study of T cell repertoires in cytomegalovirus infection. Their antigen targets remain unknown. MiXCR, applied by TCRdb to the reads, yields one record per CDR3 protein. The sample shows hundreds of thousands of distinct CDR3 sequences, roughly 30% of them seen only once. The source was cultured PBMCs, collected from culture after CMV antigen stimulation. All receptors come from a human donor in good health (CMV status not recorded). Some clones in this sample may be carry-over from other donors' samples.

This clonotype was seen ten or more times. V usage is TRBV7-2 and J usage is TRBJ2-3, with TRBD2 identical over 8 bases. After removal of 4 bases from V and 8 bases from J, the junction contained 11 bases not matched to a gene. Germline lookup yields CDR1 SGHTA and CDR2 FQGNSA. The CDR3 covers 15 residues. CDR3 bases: TGTGCCAGCAGCTCCTTAGCGGGACCCACTGGTACGCAGTATTTT. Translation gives CASSSLAGPTGTQYF.

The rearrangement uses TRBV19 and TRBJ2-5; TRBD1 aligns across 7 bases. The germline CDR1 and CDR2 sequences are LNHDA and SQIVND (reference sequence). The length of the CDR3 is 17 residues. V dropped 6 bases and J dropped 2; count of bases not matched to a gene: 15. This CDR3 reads CASSRTGPLRAQETQYF. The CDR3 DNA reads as TGTGCCAGTAGCCGGACAGGTCCTTTGCGGGCACAAGAGACCCAGTACTTC.

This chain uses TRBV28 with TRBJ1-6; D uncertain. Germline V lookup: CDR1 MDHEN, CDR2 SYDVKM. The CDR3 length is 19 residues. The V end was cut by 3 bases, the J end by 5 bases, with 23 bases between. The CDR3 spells CASSFSFRTGASDNSPLHF. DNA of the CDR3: TGTGCCAGCAGTTTTTCCTTCAGGACGGGAGCCTCAGATAATTCACCCCTCCACTTT.

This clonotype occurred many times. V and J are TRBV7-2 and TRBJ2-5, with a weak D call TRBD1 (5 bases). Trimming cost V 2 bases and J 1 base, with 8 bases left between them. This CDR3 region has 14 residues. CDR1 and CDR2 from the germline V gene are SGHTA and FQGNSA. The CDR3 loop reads CASSLMGRQETQYF. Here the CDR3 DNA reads TGTGCCAGCAGCTTAATGGGGCGCCAAGAGACCCAGTACTTC. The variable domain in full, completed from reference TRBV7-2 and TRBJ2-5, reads GAGVSQSPSNKVTEKGKDVELRCDPISGHTALYWYRQSLGQGLEFLIYFQGNSAPDKSGLPSDRFSAERTGGSVSTLTIQRTQQEDSAVYLCASSLMGRQETQYFGPGTRLLVL.

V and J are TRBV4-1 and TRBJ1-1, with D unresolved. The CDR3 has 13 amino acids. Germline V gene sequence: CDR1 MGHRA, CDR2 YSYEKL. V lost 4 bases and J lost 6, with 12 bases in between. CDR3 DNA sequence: TGCGCCAGCAGCCTGGTGATAGGCTCTGAAGCTTTCTTT. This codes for CASSLVIGSEAFF.

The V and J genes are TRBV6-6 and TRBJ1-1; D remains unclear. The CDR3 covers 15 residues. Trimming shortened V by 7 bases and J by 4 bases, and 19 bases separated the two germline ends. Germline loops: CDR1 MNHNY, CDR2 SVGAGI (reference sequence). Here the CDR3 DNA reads TGTGCCAGCACCCAAACCCCGAAGGGCGGCACTGAAGCTTTCTTT. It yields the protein CASTQTPKGGTEAFF.

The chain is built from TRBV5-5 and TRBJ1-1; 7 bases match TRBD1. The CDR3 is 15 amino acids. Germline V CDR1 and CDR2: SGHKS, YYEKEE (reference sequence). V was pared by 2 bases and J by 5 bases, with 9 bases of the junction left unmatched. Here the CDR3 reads CASSFPTGWGTEAFF. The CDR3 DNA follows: TGTGCCAGCAGCTTCCCGACAGGGTGGGGAACTGAAGCTTTCTTT.

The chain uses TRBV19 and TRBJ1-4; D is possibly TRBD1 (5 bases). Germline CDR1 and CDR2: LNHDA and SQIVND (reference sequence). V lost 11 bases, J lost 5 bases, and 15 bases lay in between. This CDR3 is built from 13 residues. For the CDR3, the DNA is TGTGCCCCCGCCGGGGGGGGAAATGAAAAACTGTTTTTT. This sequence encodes CAPAGGGNEKLFF.

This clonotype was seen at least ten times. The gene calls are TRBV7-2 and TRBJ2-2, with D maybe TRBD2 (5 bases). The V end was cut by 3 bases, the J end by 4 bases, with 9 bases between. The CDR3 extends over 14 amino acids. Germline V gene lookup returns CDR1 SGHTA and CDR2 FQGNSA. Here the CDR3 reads CASSFDYSTGELFF. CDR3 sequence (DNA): TGTGCCAGCAGCTTTGACTACAGCACCGGGGAGCTGTTTTTT. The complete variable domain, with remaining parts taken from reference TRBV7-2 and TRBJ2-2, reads GAGVSQSPSNKVTEKGKDVELRCDPISGHTALYWYRQSLGQGLEFLIYFQGNSAPDKSGLPSDRFSAERTGGSVSTLTIQRTQQEDSAVYLCASSFDYSTGELFFGEGSRLTVL.